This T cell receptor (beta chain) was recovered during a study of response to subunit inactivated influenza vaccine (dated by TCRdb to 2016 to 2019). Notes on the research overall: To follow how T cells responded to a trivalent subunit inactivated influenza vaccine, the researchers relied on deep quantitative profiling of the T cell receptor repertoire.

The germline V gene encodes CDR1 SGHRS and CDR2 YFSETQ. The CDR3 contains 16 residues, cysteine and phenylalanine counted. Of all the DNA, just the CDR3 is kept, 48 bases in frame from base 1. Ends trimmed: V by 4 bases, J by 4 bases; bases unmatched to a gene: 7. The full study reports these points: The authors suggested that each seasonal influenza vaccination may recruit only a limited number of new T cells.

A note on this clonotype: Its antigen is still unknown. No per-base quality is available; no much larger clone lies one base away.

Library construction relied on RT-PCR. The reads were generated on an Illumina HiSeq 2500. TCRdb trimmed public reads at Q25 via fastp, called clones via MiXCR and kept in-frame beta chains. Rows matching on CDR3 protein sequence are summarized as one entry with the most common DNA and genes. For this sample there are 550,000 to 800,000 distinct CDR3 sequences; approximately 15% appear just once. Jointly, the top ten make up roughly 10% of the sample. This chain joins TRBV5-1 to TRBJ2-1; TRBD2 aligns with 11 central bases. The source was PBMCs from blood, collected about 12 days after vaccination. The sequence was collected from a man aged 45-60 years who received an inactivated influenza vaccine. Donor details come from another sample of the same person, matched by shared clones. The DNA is TGCGCCAGCAGCCCCGCTATAGCGGGGGGGTACAATGAGCAGTTCTTC. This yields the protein CASSPAIAGGYNEQFF. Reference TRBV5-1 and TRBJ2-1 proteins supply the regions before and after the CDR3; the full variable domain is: KAGVTQTPRYLIKTRGQQVTLSCSPISGHRSVSWYQQTPGQGLQFLFEYFSETQRNKGNFPGRFSGRQFSNSRSEMNVSTLELGDSALYLCASSPAIAGGYNEQFFGPGTRLTVL.